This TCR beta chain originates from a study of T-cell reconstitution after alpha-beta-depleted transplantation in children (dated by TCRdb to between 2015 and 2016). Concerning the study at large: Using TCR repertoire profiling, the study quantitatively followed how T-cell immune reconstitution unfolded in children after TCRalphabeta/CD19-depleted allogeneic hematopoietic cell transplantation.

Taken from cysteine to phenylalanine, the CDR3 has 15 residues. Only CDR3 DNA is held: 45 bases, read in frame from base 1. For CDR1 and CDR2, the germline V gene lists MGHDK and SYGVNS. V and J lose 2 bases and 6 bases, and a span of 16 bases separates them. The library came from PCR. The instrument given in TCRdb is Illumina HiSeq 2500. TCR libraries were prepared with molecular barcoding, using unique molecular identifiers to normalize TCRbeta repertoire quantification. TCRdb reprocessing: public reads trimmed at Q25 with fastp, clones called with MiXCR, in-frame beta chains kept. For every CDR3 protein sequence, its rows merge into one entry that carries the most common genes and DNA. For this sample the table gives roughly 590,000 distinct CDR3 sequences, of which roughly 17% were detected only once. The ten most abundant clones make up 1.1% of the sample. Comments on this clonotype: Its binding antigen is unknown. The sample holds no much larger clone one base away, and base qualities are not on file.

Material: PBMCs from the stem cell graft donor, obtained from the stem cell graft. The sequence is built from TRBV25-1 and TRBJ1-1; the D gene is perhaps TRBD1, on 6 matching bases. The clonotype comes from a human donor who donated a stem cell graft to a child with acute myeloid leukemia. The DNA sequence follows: TGTGCCAGCAGTGAAATGGGGCAGGGGAGTGCTGAAGCTTTCTTT. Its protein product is CASSEMGQGSAEAFF.